This T cell receptor (beta chain) was found in a study of T cell changes during pregnancy in multiple sclerosis. Looked up from germline, CDR1 is MNHEY and CDR2 is SMNVEV (reference sequence). V lost 4 bases and J 0 bases, leaving 4 bases between the germline ends. The CDR3 covers 13 residues. Using immunoSEQ multiplex PCR, the repertoire was profiled, and TCRdb retains in-frame clones only, with some absent. The profile shows under 75,000 clones, about 90% of them singletons. This chain connects TRBV27 to TRBJ1-3; no reliable D call. The source is a female donor with multiple sclerosis, enrolled in a pregnancy study. Material: CD4+ T cells from peripheral blood mononuclear cells, obtained after pregnancy. The CDR3 spells CASSSGSGNTIYF. CDR3 in DNA: TGTGCCAGCAGTTCGGGCTCTGGAAACACCATATATTTT.